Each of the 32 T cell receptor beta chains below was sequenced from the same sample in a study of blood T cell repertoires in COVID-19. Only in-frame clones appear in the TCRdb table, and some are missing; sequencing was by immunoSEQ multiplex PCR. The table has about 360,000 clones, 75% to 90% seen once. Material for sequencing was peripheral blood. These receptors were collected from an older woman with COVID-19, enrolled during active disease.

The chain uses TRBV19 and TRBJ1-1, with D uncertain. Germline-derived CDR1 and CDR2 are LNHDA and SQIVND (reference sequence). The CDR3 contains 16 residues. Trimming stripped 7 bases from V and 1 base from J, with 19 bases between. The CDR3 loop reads CASINLPTTGNTEAFF. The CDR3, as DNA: TGTGCCAGTATCAACCTCCCCACGACGGGGAACACTGAAGCTTTCTTT.

For the CDR3, the DNA is TGCGCCAGCACCCAATGGGGCGGTCGCACAGATACGCAGTATTTT. Amino acids: CASTQWGGRTDTQYF. The rearrangement joins TRBV5-1 to TRBJ2-3; TRBD1 might be the D (5 bases). Trimming removed 6 bases at V and 1 base at J, with 15 bases between. The CDR3 has 15 residues. CDR1 SGHRS and CDR2 YFSETQ come from the germline V gene.

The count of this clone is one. CDR3 nucleotides: TGTGCCAGCAGCTTATCAGGGGTCGAGCAGTACTTC. Its protein is CASSLSGVEQYF. The J gene is TRBJ2-7, the V gene TRBV7-9; possibly TRBD1 for D (6 bases). Germline CDR1 SEHNR, CDR2 FQNEAQ (reference sequence). V gave up 2 bases and J gave up 6 bases, with 8 bases separating them. CDR3 length: 12 residues.

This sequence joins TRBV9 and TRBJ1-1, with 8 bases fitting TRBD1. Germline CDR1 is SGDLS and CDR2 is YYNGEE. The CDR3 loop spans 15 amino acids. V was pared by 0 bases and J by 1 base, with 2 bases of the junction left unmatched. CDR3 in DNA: TGTGCCAGCAGCGTAGTTGGGACAGGGAACACTGAAGCTTTCTTT. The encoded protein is CASSVVGTGNTEAFF.

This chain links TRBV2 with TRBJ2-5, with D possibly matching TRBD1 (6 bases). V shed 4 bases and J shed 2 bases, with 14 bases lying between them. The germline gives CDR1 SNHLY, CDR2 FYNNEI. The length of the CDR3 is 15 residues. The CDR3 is CASSGGPGTQETQYF. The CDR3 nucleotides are TGTGCCAGCAGTGGGGGGCCGGGAACTCAAGAGACCCAGTACTTC.

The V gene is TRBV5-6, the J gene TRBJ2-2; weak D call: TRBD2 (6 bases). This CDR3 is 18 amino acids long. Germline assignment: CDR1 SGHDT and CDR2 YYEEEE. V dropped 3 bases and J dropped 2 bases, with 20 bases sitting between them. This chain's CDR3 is CASSWDFEGRVNTGELFF. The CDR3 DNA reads TGTGCCAGCAGCTGGGACTTCGAGGGGCGCGTTAACACCGGGGAGCTGTTTTTT.

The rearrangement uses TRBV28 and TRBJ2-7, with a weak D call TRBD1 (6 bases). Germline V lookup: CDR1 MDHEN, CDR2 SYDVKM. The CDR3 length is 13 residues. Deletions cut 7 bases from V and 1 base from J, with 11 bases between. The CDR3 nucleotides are TGTGCCAGCACCCTGGGACATTCCTACGAGCAGTACTTC. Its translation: CASTLGHSYEQYF.

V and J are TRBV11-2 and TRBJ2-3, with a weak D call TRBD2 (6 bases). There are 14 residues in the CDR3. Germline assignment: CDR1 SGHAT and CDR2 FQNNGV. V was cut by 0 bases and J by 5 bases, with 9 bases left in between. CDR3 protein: CASSLDRGGDTQYF. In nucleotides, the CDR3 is TGTGCCAGCAGCTTAGATCGGGGAGGAGATACGCAGTATTTT.

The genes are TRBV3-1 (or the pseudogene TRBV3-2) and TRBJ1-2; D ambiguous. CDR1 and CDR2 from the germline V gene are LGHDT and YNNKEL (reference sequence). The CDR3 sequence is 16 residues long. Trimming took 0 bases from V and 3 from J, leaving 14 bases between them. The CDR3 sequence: CASSQDPGTPYYGYTF. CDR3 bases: TGTGCCAGCAGCCAAGACCCAGGTACCCCTTACTATGGCTACACCTTC.

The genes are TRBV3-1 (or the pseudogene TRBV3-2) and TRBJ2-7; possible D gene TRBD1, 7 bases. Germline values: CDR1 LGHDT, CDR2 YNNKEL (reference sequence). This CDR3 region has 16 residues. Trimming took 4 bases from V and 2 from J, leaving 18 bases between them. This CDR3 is CASSRGWQGGTYEQYF. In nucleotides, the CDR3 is TGTGCCAGCAGCCGTGGGTGGCAGGGGGGCACCTACGAGCAGTACTTC.

The CDR3 spells CASRTGGSANVLTF. The CDR3 DNA reads TGTGCCAGCAGGACAGGCGGGTCTGCCAACGTCCTGACTTTC. V and J are TRBV7-2 and TRBJ2-6; tentatively, D is TRBD1 (6 bases). This CDR3 comprises 14 residues. CDR1 is SGHTA and CDR2 is FQGNSA in the germline V gene. Trimming stripped 6 bases from V and 7 bases from J, with 13 bases between.

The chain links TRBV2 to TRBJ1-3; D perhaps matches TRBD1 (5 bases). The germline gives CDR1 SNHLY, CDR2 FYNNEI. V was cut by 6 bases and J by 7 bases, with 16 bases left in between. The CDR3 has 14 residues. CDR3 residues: CASSVQGGSNTIYF. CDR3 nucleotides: TGTGCCAGCAGCGTCCAGGGTGGTAGCAACACCATATATTTT.

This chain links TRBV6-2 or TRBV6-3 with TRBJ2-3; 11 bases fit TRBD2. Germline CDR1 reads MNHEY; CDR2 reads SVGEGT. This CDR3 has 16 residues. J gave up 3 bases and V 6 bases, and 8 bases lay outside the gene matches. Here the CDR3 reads CASSTTSGGRTDTQYF. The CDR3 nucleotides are TGTGCCAGCAGCACTACTAGCGGGGGAAGGACAGATACGCAGTATTTT.

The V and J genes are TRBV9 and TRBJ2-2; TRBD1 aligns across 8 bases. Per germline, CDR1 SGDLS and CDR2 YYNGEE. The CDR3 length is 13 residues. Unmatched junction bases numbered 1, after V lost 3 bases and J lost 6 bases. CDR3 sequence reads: CASSGQGPGELFF. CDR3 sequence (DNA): TGTGCCAGCAGCGGACAGGGGCCCGGGGAGCTGTTTTTT.

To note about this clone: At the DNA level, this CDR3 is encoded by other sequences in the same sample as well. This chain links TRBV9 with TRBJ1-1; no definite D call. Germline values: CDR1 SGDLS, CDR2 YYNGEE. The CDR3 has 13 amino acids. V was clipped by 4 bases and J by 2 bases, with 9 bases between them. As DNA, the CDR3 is TGTGCCAGCAGCCCAGGTGGTAACACTGAAGCTTTCTTT. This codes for CASSPGGNTEAFF.

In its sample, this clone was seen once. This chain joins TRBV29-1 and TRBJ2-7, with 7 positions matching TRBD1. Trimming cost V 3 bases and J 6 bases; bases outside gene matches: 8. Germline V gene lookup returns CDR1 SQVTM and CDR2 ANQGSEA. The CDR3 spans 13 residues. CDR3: CSVEKGAGGEQYF. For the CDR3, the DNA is TGCAGCGTTGAGAAGGGGGCGGGCGGCGAGCAGTACTTC.

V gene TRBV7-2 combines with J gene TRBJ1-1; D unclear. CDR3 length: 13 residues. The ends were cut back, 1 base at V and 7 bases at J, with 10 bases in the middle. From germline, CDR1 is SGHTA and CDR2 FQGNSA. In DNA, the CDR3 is TGTGCCAGCAGCTTAGGGAGCGCGCTTGAAGCTTTCTTT. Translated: CASSLGSALEAFF.

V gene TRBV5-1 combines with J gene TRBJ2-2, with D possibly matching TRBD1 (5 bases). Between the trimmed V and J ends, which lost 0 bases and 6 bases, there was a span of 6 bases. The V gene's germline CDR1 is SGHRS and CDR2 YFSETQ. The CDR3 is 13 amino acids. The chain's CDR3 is CASSLATAGELFF. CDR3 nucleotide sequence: TGCGCCAGCAGCTTGGCGACAGCCGGGGAGCTGTTTTTT.

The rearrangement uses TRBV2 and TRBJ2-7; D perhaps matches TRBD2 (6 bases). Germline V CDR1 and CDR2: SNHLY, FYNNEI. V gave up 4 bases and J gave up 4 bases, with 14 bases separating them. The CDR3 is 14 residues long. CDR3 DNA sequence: TGTGCCAGCAGTGCATCCGCCCGGGGGTACGAGCAGTACTTC. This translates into CASSASARGYEQYF.

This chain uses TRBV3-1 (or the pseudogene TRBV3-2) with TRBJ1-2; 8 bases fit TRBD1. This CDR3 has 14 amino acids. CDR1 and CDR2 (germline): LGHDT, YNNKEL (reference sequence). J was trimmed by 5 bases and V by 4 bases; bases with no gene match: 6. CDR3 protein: CASSPRDRLYGYTF. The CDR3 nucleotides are TGTGCCAGCAGCCCTCGGGACAGGTTGTATGGCTACACCTTC.

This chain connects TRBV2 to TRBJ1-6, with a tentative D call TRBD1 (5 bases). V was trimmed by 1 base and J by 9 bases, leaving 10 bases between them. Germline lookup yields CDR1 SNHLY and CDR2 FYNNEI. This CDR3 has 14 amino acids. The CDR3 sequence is CASSEEGIGSPLHF. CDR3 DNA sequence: TGTGCCAGCAGTGAAGAGGGGATCGGTTCACCCCTCCACTTT. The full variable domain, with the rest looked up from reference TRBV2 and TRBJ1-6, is EPEVTQTPSHQVTQMGQEVILRCVPISNHLYFYWYRQILGQKVEFLVSFYNNEISEKSEIFDDQFSVERPDGSNFTLKIRSTKLEDSAMYFCASSEEGIGSPLHFGNGTRLTVT.

CDR3 sequence (DNA): TGCACCTGCGGAAGTCTAGCCGGGGAGCTGTTTTTT. This translates into CTCGSLAGELFF. The chain has TRBV1 and TRBJ2-2; no DNA check was done on the table's D call, TRBD2. TRBV1 is assigned pseudogene status. This CDR3 spans 12 amino acids.

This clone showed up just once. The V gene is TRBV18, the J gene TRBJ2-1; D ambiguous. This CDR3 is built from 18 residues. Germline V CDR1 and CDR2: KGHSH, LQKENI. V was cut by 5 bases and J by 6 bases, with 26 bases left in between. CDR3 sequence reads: CASSLQDSAVRLGNEQFF. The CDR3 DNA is TGTGCCAGCTCATTACAAGATTCGGCTGTGCGGTTGGGCAATGAGCAGTTCTTC.

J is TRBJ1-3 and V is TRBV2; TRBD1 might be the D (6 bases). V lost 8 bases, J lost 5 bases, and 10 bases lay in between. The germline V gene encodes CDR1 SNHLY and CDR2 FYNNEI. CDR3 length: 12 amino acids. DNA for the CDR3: TGTGCCAGCGGGACATCGCGAAACACCATATATTTT. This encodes CASGTSRNTIYF. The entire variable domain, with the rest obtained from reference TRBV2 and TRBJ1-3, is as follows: EPEVTQTPSHQVTQMGQEVILRCVPISNHLYFYWYRQILGQKVEFLVSFYNNEISEKSEIFDDQFSVERPDGSNFTLKIRSTKLEDSAMYFCASGTSRNTIYFGEGSWLTVV.

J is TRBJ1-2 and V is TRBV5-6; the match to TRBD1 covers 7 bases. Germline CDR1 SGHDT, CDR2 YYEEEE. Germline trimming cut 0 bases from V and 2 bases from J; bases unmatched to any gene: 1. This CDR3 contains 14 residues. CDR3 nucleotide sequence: TGTGCCAGCAGCTTGGGACAGGGCAACTATGGCTACACCTTC. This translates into CASSLGQGNYGYTF.

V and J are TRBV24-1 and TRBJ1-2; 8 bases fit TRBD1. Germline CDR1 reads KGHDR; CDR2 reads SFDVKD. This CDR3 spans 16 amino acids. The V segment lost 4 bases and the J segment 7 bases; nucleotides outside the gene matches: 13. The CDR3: CATSDYKDRVSSGYTF. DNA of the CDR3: TGTGCCACCAGTGACTACAAGGACAGGGTGAGTAGTGGCTACACCTTC.

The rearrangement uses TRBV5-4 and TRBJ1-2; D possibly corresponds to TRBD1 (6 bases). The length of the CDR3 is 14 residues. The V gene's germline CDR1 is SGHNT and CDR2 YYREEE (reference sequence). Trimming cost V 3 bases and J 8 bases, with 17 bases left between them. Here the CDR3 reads CASSSLGGAGGYTF. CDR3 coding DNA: TGTGCCAGCAGCTCGCTGGGGGGGGCGGGCGGCTACACCTTC.

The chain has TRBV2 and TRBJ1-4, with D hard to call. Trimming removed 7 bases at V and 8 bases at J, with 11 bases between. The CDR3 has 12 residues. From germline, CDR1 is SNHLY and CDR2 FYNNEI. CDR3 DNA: TGTGCCAGCAAAGGGAGCGAGGAAAAACTGTTTTTT. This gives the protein CASKGSEEKLFF.

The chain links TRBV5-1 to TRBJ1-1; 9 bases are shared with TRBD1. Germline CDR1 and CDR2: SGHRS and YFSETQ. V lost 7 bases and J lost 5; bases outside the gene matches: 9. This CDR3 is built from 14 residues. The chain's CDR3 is CASGLVGTGTEAFF. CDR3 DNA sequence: TGCGCCAGCGGTTTAGTCGGGACAGGGACTGAAGCTTTCTTT.

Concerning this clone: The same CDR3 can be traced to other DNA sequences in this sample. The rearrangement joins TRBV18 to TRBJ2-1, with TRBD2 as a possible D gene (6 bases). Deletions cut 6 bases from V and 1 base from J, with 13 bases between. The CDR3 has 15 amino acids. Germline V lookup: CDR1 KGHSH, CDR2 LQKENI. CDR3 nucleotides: TGTGCCAGCTCCCCCCCCGGGGGTTCCTACAATGAGCAGTTCTTC. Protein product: CASSPPGGSYNEQFF.

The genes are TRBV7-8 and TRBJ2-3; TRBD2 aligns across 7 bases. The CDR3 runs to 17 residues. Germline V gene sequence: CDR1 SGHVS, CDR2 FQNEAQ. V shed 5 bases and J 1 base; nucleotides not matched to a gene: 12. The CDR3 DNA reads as TGTGCCAGCAGCCCTGGGGGGGGTAGCGTCGGCACAGATACGCAGTATTTT. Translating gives CASSPGGGSVGTDTQYF.

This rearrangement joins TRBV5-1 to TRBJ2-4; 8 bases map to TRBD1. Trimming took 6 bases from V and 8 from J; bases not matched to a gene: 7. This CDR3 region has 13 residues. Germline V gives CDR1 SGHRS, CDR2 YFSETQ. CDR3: CASTTGVNDIQYF. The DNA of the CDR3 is TGCGCCAGCACGACAGGGGTGAACGACATTCAGTACTTC.